The present TCR beta chain was sequenced within a study of blood T cells in healthy people across ages. The study, taken as a whole, reports: Naive CD4+ cells and diversity were both higher in long-lived donors than in aged donors. Researchers judged that diversity estimates from one million T cells fell short of true values.

V shed 7 bases and J shed 0 bases, with 10 bases lying between them. This CDR3 contains 14 residues. Germline V gene lookup returns CDR1 MNHEY and CDR2 SMNVEV (reference sequence). The sample holds a few counts of this clonotype. The antigen remains unidentified. Each donor was a healthy Caucasian individual from Russia, aged 6 to 90. Primed by a sample-barcoded 5' primer and a J-beta primer mix, a second PCR proceeded for roughly 6 to 12 cycles. TCRdb re-derived calls from the 5' RACE reads in MiXCR, one entry per CDR3 protein. The table shows 350,000 to 450,000 distinct CDR3 sequences, with roughly half occurring only once.

The J gene is TRBJ1-5, the V gene TRBV27, with D perhaps TRBD1 (5 bases). The TCR originated in a man in his sixties in good health. The sample taken for sequencing was blood. CDR3 sequence (DNA): TGTGCCAGCAACCAGGGAGGTAGCAATCAGCCCCAGCATTTT. Translation: CASNQGGSNQPQHF.